These 17 T cell receptor beta chains came from one sample sequenced in a study of blood T cell repertoires in COVID-19. Generated by immunoSEQ multiplex PCR, the TCRdb table keeps only in-frame clones and is missing some. The sample includes about 160,000 clones, 84% of them seen just once. The sample was peripheral blood. The origin of the receptors is a man aged 18 to 30 with active or convalescent COVID-19.

This chain links TRBV5-5 with TRBJ1-5, with TRBD1 matching over 12 bases. Looked up from germline, CDR1 is SGHKS and CDR2 is YYEKEE (reference sequence). The CDR3 extends over 15 amino acids. J lost 6 bases, V lost 5 bases, and 6 bases had no gene match. The CDR3 here is CASRTGTGGGQPQHF. CDR3 sequence (DNA): TGTGCCAGCAGGACCGGGACAGGGGGCGGTCAGCCCCAGCATTTT.

This chain uses TRBV6-4 with TRBJ2-1, with D unresolved. Trimming left V 3 bases short and J 5 bases short, with 8 bases between. Germline V gene lookup returns CDR1 MRHNA and CDR2 SNTAGT. CDR3 length: 13 amino acids. CDR3 coding DNA: TGTGCCAGCAGTGAGCGTCTAAACAATGAGCAGTTCTTC. It encodes CASSERLNNEQFF.

This clone came up once. The chain joins TRBV7-2 to TRBJ2-7; D gene ambiguous. The CDR3 contains 15 residues. Germline V gene lookup returns CDR1 SGHTA and CDR2 FQGNSA. Trimming pared 3 bases from V and 0 bases from J, leaving 12 bases between. For the CDR3, the DNA is TGTGCCAGCAGCTTTCGGGTCACGGGCTCCTACGAGCAGTACTTC. This codes for CASSFRVTGSYEQYF.

The CDR3 region is CASSRQGLGEDTQYF. Here the CDR3 DNA reads TGTGCCAGCAGCCGACAGGGACTCGGGGAAGATACGCAGTATTTT. The chain carries TRBV11-3 and TRBJ2-3; perhaps TRBD1 as D (7 bases). This CDR3 comprises 15 residues. Germline CDR1 and CDR2: SGHNT and YENEEA. Trimming left V 5 bases short and J 5 bases short, with 17 bases between.

This sequence joins TRBV18 and TRBJ2-2; D unclear. Germline CDR1 reads KGHSH; CDR2 reads LQKENI. Trimming stripped 6 bases from V and 2 bases from J, with 16 bases between. The CDR3 totals 16 residues. The CDR3 region has the DNA TGTGCCAGCTCTCTTTCGACGACACGAAACACCGGGGAGCTGTTTTTT. Translated, it gives CASSLSTTRNTGELFF.

V usage is TRBV11-3 and J usage is TRBJ1-1; 7 positions match TRBD1. The V gene's germline CDR1 is SGHNT and CDR2 YENEEA. The CDR3 is 15 residues long. Unmatched junction bases numbered 5, after V lost 1 base and J lost 3 bases. The CDR3 protein is CASSLGGGADTEAFF. The CDR3 coding sequence is TGTGCCAGCAGCTTAGGAGGGGGCGCCGACACTGAAGCTTTCTTT.

A word on this clone: Its ends do not fully match the called genes, so a read error is possible. This sequence joins TRBV5-1 and TRBJ2-7; possible D gene TRBD1, 6 bases. The CDR3 has 13 amino acids. CDR1 and CDR2 (germline): SGHRS, YFSETQ. The CDR3 loop reads CASSLADTRDMDF. In DNA form, the CDR3 reads TGCGCCAGCAGCTTGGCGGATACACGGGACATGGACTTC.

This clone was seen more than once but under ten times. The rearrangement links TRBV7-2 to TRBJ2-1, with TRBD2 matching over 7 bases. V trimming: 2 bases; J trimming: 7 bases; junction bases outside the gene matches: 5. The CDR3 is made up of 14 amino acids. CDR1 is SGHTA and CDR2 is FQGNSA in the germline V gene. The CDR3 sequence: CASSLSGTRNEQFF. The DNA of the CDR3 is TGTGCCAGCAGCTTAAGCGGGACGCGTAATGAGCAGTTCTTC.

The chain joins TRBV6-6 to TRBJ1-5; 7 bases fit TRBD1. Per germline, CDR1 MNHNY and CDR2 SVGAGI (reference sequence). V dropped 2 bases and J dropped 0; count of bases not matched to a gene: 4. This CDR3 is 16 amino acids long. CDR3 loop: CASSYAGTVSNQPQHF. The CDR3 coding sequence is TGTGCCAGCAGTTACGCAGGGACAGTTAGCAATCAGCCCCAGCATTTT.

The V call is TRBV30, the J call TRBJ2-1; 9 bases align to TRBD2. Germline loops: CDR1 GTSNPN, CDR2 SVGIG (reference sequence). V lost 8 bases, J lost 0 bases, and 8 bases stayed unmatched. The length of the CDR3 is 15 residues. CDR3 in amino acids: CAGVIAGDSYNEQFF. Written as DNA, the CDR3 is TGTGCCGGAGTTATAGCGGGGGACTCCTACAATGAGCAGTTCTTC.

This chain joins TRBV29-1 and TRBJ2-7; possible D gene TRBD1, 6 bases. This CDR3 is built from 14 residues. The V gene's germline CDR1 is SQVTM and CDR2 ANQGSEA. Trimming stripped 5 bases from V and 0 bases from J, with 14 bases between. CDR3 DNA sequence: TGCAGCGTTACGAAGACAGGCGGCTCCTACGAGCAGTACTTC. This gives the protein CSVTKTGGSYEQYF.

This clone was seen only a few times. This chain uses TRBV7-9 with TRBJ1-5; 7 nucleotides line up with TRBD1. CDR1 and CDR2 (germline): SEHNR, FQNEAQ (reference sequence). V lost 5 bases to trimming and J lost 0 bases; unmatched junction nucleotides: 4. The length of the CDR3 is 15 residues. The chain's CDR3 is CASSTGTVSNQPQHF. CDR3 sequence (DNA): TGTGCCAGCAGCACTGGGACAGTTAGCAATCAGCCCCAGCATTTT.

The chain uses TRBV19 and TRBJ1-5; tentative D call: TRBD1 (5 bases). Between the trimmed V and J ends, which lost 10 bases and 4 bases, there was a span of 11 bases. The CDR3 runs 12 residues. Germline lookup yields CDR1 LNHDA and CDR2 SQIVND (reference sequence). The CDR3 nucleotides read TGTGCCATCGGACATAAGAATCAGCCCCAGCATTTT. Translating gives CAIGHKNQPQHF.

This clone occurred a few times. The rearrangement uses TRBV10-2 and TRBJ2-3; possibly TRBD2 for D (7 bases). The CDR3 runs to 15 residues. V lost 5 bases and J 1 base, leaving 13 bases between the germline ends. CDR1 and CDR2 from the germline V gene are WSHSY and SAAADI. CDR3 in DNA: TGCGCCAGCAGTCGGAGGGGGGGCGGCACAGATACGCAGTATTTT. Translated, it gives CASSRRGGGTDTQYF.

The J gene is TRBJ2-1, the V gene TRBV28; 15 nucleotides line up with TRBD2. Germline V gene data show CDR1 as MDHEN and CDR2 as SYDVKM. The CDR3 is made up of 18 amino acids. V trimming: 0 bases; J trimming: 5 bases; junction bases outside the gene matches: 5. CDR3 in DNA: TGTGCCAGCAGTTTATGGGGACTAGCGGGAGGAGGTAACAATGAGCAGTTCTTC. This gives the protein CASSLWGLAGGGNNEQFF. The whole variable domain, remainder taken from reference TRBV28 and TRBJ2-1, is DVKVTQSSRYLVKRTGEKVFLECVQDMDHENMFWYRQDPGLGLRLIYFSYDVKMKEKGDIPEGYSVSREKKERFSLILESASTNQTSMYLCASSLWGLAGGGNNEQFFGPGTRLTVL.

The gene calls are TRBV9 and TRBJ2-4; D possibly corresponds to TRBD2 (6 bases). Germline assignment: CDR1 SGDLS and CDR2 YYNGEE. The CDR3 extends over 14 amino acids. V was trimmed by 2 bases and J by 0 bases, leaving 6 bases between them. The CDR3 region has the DNA TGTGCCAGCAGCGTCGGGGGAGCCAAAAACATTCAGTACTTC. Translating it yields CASSVGGAKNIQYF.

The chain combines TRBV28 with TRBJ1-5; 8 bases map to TRBD1. Trimming at V came to 5 bases and at J to 3 bases, leaving 3 bases not matched to a gene. This CDR3 contains 14 residues. Germline V gene sequence: CDR1 MDHEN, CDR2 SYDVKM. The CDR3 here is CASSRQGLNQPQHF. The CDR3 DNA follows: TGTGCCAGCAGTCGACAGGGGCTCAATCAGCCCCAGCATTTT.